The 21 T cell receptor beta chains in this list originate from one sample, sequenced in a study of cytomegalovirus exposure and HLA in healthy donors. TCRdb's table, derived via immunoSEQ multiplex PCR, lists solely in-frame clones and lacks some. The sample has 150,000 to 200,000 clones, roughly 80% seen once. Input material: PBMCs. The receptors derive from a man in his thirties or forties in good health and CMV-seropositive.

This clone was seen just once. The V and J genes are TRBV7-9 and TRBJ2-4; D not resolved. The CDR3 loop spans 15 amino acids. Germline-derived CDR1 and CDR2 are SEHNR and FQNEAQ (reference sequence). With 4 bases removed from V and 0 bases from J, the gap between germline ends came to 10 bases. The CDR3 region has the DNA TGTGCCAGCAGCTCCCCCCGCGGAGCCAAAAACATTCAGTACTTC. Protein sequence: CASSSPRGAKNIQYF. Filled out from reference TRBV7-9 and TRBJ2-4, the complete variable domain reads DTGVSQNPRHKITKRGQNVTFRCDPISEHNRLYWYRQTLGQGPEFLTYFQNEAQLEKSRLLSDRFSAERPKGSFSTLEIQRTEQGDSAMYLCASSSPRGAKNIQYFGAGTRLSVL.

The V and J genes are TRBV29-1 and TRBJ1-2; 7 bases are a match to TRBD1. Trimming cost V 7 bases and J 8 bases; bases outside gene matches: 22. The CDR3 has 16 amino acids. CDR1 and CDR2 from the germline V gene are SQVTM and ANQGSEA. As DNA, the CDR3 is TGCAGCGCCCGGGGCCTTCAGGGGGAAAGGCGTTGGGGCTACACCTTC. Translating it yields CSARGLQGERRWGYTF. The whole variable domain, filled in from reference TRBV29-1 and TRBJ1-2, reads SAVISQKPSRDICQRGTSLTIQCQVDSQVTMMFWYRQQPGQSLTLIATANQGSEATYESGFVIDKFPISRPNLTFSTLTVSNMSPEDSSIYLCSARGLQGERRWGYTFGSGTRLTVV.

This clone was found a few times. The chain uses TRBV7-2 and TRBJ2-1, with TRBD2 identical over 8 bases. Per the germline V gene, CDR1 is SGHTA and CDR2 is FQGNSA. The CDR3 spans 14 residues. The V segment lost 5 bases and the J segment 7 bases; nucleotides outside the gene matches: 7. The CDR3 loop reads CASSPGTRHNEQFF. Written as DNA, the CDR3 is TGTGCCAGCAGCCCAGGGACTAGGCATAATGAGCAGTTCTTC.

The chain has TRBV9 and TRBJ2-3; D gene ambiguous. Trimming removed 3 bases from V and 6 bases from J, with 11 bases in between. The CDR3 consists of 13 residues. The germline V gene encodes CDR1 SGDLS and CDR2 YYNGEE. CDR3 in DNA: TGTGCCAGCAGCGCCCCTACCGTGGATACGCAGTATTTT. It yields the protein CASSAPTVDTQYF.

Details on this clone: A much larger clonotype is one base distant, so this may be a read error. The V gene is TRBV6-5, the J gene TRBJ2-7; D possibly corresponds to TRBD1 (6 bases). The CDR3 length is 12 residues. The V end was cut by 6 bases, the J end by 3 bases, with 9 bases between. CDR1 is MNHEY, CDR2 SVGAGI, per germline. The CDR3 loop reads CASSPQGYEQYF. For the CDR3, the DNA is TGTGCCAGCAGCCCACAGGGCTACGAGCAGTACTTC.

J is TRBJ1-1 and V is TRBV13; D may be TRBD1 (6 bases). Germline V gene sequence: CDR1 PRHDT, CDR2 FYEKMQ (reference sequence). The CDR3 covers 13 residues. V was trimmed by 0 bases and J by 6 bases, leaving 8 bases between them. The CDR3 coding sequence is TGTGCCAGCAGCTTAGGGCAGGGGTCTGAAGCTTTCTTT. Its protein product is CASSLGQGSEAFF.

This clone has a single count. The chain couples TRBV2 to TRBJ2-5, with TRBD1 matching over 7 bases. CDR1 is SNHLY, CDR2 FYNNEI, per germline. CDR3 length: 15 amino acids. V lost 8 bases to trimming and J lost 1 base; unmatched junction nucleotides: 10. This chain's CDR3 is CASQSGQYFQETQYF. In DNA, the CDR3 is TGTGCCAGCCAATCGGGACAGTACTTCCAAGAGACCCAGTACTTC.

The chain combines TRBV2 with TRBJ1-4; TRBD1 aligns across 9 bases. The germline V gene encodes CDR1 SNHLY and CDR2 FYNNEI. This CDR3 is built from 16 residues. With 6 bases clipped from V and 0 bases from J, the junction kept 5 bases outside the gene matches. CDR3 amino acids: CASSDRGSTTNEKLFF. The CDR3 bases are TGTGCCAGCAGCGACAGGGGGAGCACAACTAATGAAAAACTGTTTTTT.

The CDR3 region is CAWRYAGDGYTF. The CDR3 nucleotides are TGTGCCTGGAGATATGCAGGGGATGGCTACACCTTC. The chain combines TRBV30 with TRBJ1-2; TRBD1 is a possible D gene (6 bases). The CDR3 is 12 residues long. Germline assignment: CDR1 GTSNPN and CDR2 SVGIG (reference sequence). Trimming stripped 3 bases from V and 6 bases from J, with 11 bases between.

J is TRBJ2-3 and V is TRBV7-2, with 8 positions matching TRBD2. The V gene's germline CDR1 is SGHTA and CDR2 FQGNSA. The CDR3 runs to 15 residues. V gave up 6 bases and J gave up 2 bases; unmatched junction bases: 7. The CDR3 bases are TGTGCCAGCAGGCCGCCGGGGGGGGCCACAGATACGCAGTATTTT. Translation gives CASRPPGGATDTQYF.

V usage is TRBV18 and J usage is TRBJ2-5, with 8 positions matching TRBD2. With 0 bases clipped from V and 3 bases from J, the junction kept 3 bases outside the gene matches. The CDR3 loop spans 15 amino acids. Germline V CDR1 and CDR2: KGHSH, LQKENI. The CDR3: CASSPPRGGEETQYF. The CDR3 DNA reads as TGTGCCAGCTCACCACCTCGGGGGGGAGAAGAGACCCAGTACTTC.

The chain uses TRBV19 and TRBJ1-1; no definite D call. The CDR3 is 14 amino acids. Germline V gene lookup returns CDR1 LNHDA and CDR2 SQIVND (reference sequence). V lost 3 bases and J lost 0, with 8 bases in between. CDR3 DNA: TGTGCCAGTAGTATGCCAGGCATGAACACTGAAGCTTTCTTT. Translation gives CASSMPGMNTEAFF.

This clone was detected only once. The rearrangement uses TRBV4-3 and TRBJ2-7, with unresolved D. Germline values: CDR1 LGHNA, CDR2 YSLEER. V lost 0 bases and J 5 bases, leaving 17 bases between the germline ends. This CDR3 has 16 residues. CDR3 coding DNA: TGCGCCAGCAGCCAAGAGGTCGCCCGGCCAGGCCACGAGCAGTACTTC. Amino acids: CASSQEVARPGHEQYF.

The chain has TRBV13 and TRBJ2-5; D uncertain. V lost 2 bases and J 5 bases, leaving 24 bases between the germline ends. This CDR3 region has 18 residues. Germline V gives CDR1 PRHDT, CDR2 FYEKMQ (reference sequence). This chain's CDR3 is CASSLRHPLLDLRETQYF. The DNA for the CDR3 is TGTGCCAGCAGCTTAAGACACCCGTTGTTAGACCTCCGGGAGACCCAGTACTTC.

V and J are TRBV5-8 and TRBJ2-5; 11 bases match TRBD2. The CDR3 totals 16 residues. J gave up 1 base and V 0 bases, and 2 bases lay outside the gene matches. The germline V gene encodes CDR1 SGHTS and CDR2 YDEGEE. The CDR3 DNA sequence: TGTGCCAGCAGCTTGGGGACTAGCGGGTTCCAAGAGACCCAGTACTTC. Its translation is CASSLGTSGFQETQYF. The complete variable domain, with remaining parts taken from reference TRBV5-8 and TRBJ2-5, reads EAGVTQSPTHLIKTRGQQATLRCSPISGHTSVYWYQQALGLGLQFLLWYDEGEERNRGNFPPRFSGRQFPNYSSELNVNALELEDSALYLCASSLGTSGFQETQYFGPGTRLLVL.

The rearrangement uses TRBV27 and TRBJ2-3; 7 bases align to TRBD1. Germline CDR1 MNHEY, CDR2 SMNVEV (reference sequence). J was trimmed by 2 bases and V by 3 bases; bases with no gene match: 5. The CDR3 is made up of 15 amino acids. The CDR3 DNA reads as TGTGCCAGCAGTTTCAGGACAGGTTACACAGATACGCAGTATTTT. Translated, it gives CASSFRTGYTDTQYF.

The chain employs TRBV5-6 and TRBJ1-2; 7 bases fit TRBD1. This CDR3 comprises 11 residues. The germline gives CDR1 SGHDT, CDR2 YYEEEE. After removal of 4 bases from V and 12 bases from J, the junction contained 6 bases not matched to a gene. CDR3 nucleotide sequence: TGTGCCAGCAGCAGACAGGGACGGGACACCTTC. As protein: CASSRQGRDTF.

CDR3 nucleotides: TGCGCCAGCAGCCCGGGACAGGCAAGCTCCTACAATGAGCAGTTCTTC. The encoded protein is CASSPGQASSYNEQFF. This chain joins TRBV10-1 and TRBJ2-1; 8 positions agree with TRBD1. V lost 6 bases and J lost 0; bases outside the gene matches: 7. Looked up from germline, CDR1 is WNHNN and CDR2 is SYGVQD (reference sequence). The CDR3 has 16 residues.

Worth noting for this clone: At one end, the junction sequence differs from germline, possibly due to a read error. The chain uses TRBV7-7 and TRBJ2-1, with unresolved D. The CDR3 contains 13 residues. CDR1 is SSHAT and CDR2 is FNYEAQ in the germline V gene (reference sequence). The DNA of the CDR3 is TGTGCTAGCAGCTTAGAAGTAGACACCGATCAGTTCTTC. Amino acid sequence: CASSLEVDTDQFF.

This chain uses TRBV9 with TRBJ2-5; 11 bases fit TRBD2. This CDR3 has 16 amino acids. Trimming cost V 4 bases and J 1 base; bases outside gene matches: 6. Germline lookup yields CDR1 SGDLS and CDR2 YYNGEE. CDR3 in DNA: TGTGCCAGCAGCCCCTTAGCGGGGGGGCCCCAAGAGACCCAGTACTTC. Protein sequence: CASSPLAGGPQETQYF.

This clone appeared a single time. This rearrangement joins TRBV6-1 to TRBJ2-7; D call uncertain. The CDR3 runs 14 residues. The V end lost 6 bases, the J end lost 7 bases, and 19 bases lay between the germline ends. The germline V gene encodes CDR1 MNHNS and CDR2 SASEGT. DNA for the CDR3: TGTGCCAGCAGGGCCACGAGGTACACTACGGAGCAGTACTTC. Amino acid sequence: CASRATRYTTEQYF.